These 15 T cell receptor beta chains were sequenced from one sample in a study of cytomegalovirus exposure and HLA in healthy donors (dated 2017 in TCRdb). Library preparation used the immunoSEQ multiplex PCR assay. For the multiplex PCR, a mixture combining 60 forward primers for TCR Vbeta segments and 13 reverse primers for TCR Jbeta segments was used. TCRdb re-hosts the immuneACCESS table, in-frame sequences only. Its copies lack some clones; in the studies checked, an unresolved V gene accounts for under half of them, and the cause for the rest is not known. The sample yields 140,000 or so clones; roughly three fifths were counted once. The top ten constitute approximately 6.5% of the sample. The sample comprised PBMCs. All receptors derive from a woman aged 55-69 years in good health and CMV-seronegative.

The chain uses TRBV12-5 and TRBJ1-5; D remains unclear. The CDR3 runs 13 residues. Germline V gene sequence: CDR1 LGHNT, CDR2 FRNRAP. V shed 2 bases and J shed 2 bases, with 4 bases lying between them. CDR3 residues: CASGLRGNQPQHF. The CDR3, as DNA: TGTGCTAGTGGTTTGCGTGGCAATCAGCCCCAGCATTTT. The whole variable domain, remainder taken from reference TRBV12-5 and TRBJ1-5, is DARVTQTPRHKVTEMGQEVTMRCQPILGHNTVFWYRQTMMQGLELLAYFRNRAPLDDSGMPKDRFSAEMPDATLATLKIQPSEPRDSAVYFCASGLRGNQPQHFGDGTRLSIL.

This clone occurred once. The V gene is TRBV18, the J gene TRBJ2-3; 10 bases line up with TRBD1. The trim removed 0 bases at V and 10 bases at J, leaving 10 bases unmatched. This CDR3 contains 16 residues. From germline, CDR1 is KGHSH and CDR2 LQKENI. This CDR3 reads CASSPPGQGPRGAQYF. CDR3 DNA sequence: TGTGCCAGCTCACCACCGGGACAGGGGCCGAGGGGGGCGCAGTATTTT.

The gene calls are TRBV25-1 and TRBJ2-3; 8 bases are a match to TRBD2. V trimming: 1 base; J trimming: 3 bases; junction bases outside the gene matches: 3. This CDR3 contains 15 residues. Germline-derived CDR1 and CDR2 are MGHDK and SYGVNS. This CDR3 reads CASSEFRGGTDTQYF. The CDR3 DNA sequence: TGTGCCAGCAGTGAATTTCGGGGGGGGACAGATACGCAGTATTTT. Using reference TRBV25-1 and TRBJ2-3 for the parts outside the CDR3, the full variable domain is EADIYQTPRYLVIGTGKKITLECSQTMGHDKMYWYQQDPGMELHLIHYSYGVNSTEKGDLSSESTVSRIRTEHFPLTLESARPSHTSQYLCASSEFRGGTDTQYFGPGTRLTVL.

V gene TRBV9 combines with J gene TRBJ2-4; 7 positions agree with TRBD1. The CDR3 sequence is 16 residues long. The germline V gene has CDR1 SGDLS and CDR2 YYNGEE. V lost 4 bases and J lost 0; bases outside the gene matches: 7. The CDR3 nucleotides read TGTGCCAGCAGCCCCCGGACAGGCCTAGCCAAAAACATTCAGTACTTC. Translated: CASSPRTGLAKNIQYF. Full variable domain (missing parts from reference TRBV9 and TRBJ2-4): DSGVTQTPKHLITATGQRVTLRCSPRSGDLSVYWYQQSLDQGLQFLIQYYNGEERAKGNILERFSAQQFPDLHSELNLSSLELGDSALYFCASSPRTGLAKNIQYFGAGTRLSVL.

Here the CDR3 reads CASKAGDETQYF. CDR3 sequence (DNA): TGCGCCAGCAAGGCCGGAGATGAGACCCAGTACTTC. The rearrangement joins TRBV5-1 to TRBJ2-5; D unclear. The V gene lost 6 bases and the J gene lost 5 bases, with 11 bases spanning the gap. The CDR3 has 12 residues. Germline-derived CDR1 and CDR2 are SGHRS and YFSETQ. Supplemented by reference TRBV5-1 and TRBJ2-5, the full variable domain reads KAGVTQTPRYLIKTRGQQVTLSCSPISGHRSVSWYQQTPGQGLQFLFEYFSETQRNKGNFPGRFSGRQFSNSRSEMNVSTLELGDSALYLCASKAGDETQYFGPGTRLLVL.

On this clone itself: One end of the junction is discordant with germline, which a read error may explain. The same CDR3 also results from other DNA sequences found in this sample. The rearrangement joins TRBV6-5 to TRBJ2-7, with a tentative D call TRBD2 (6 bases). The CDR3 consists of 14 residues. In germline, CDR1 is MNHEY, CDR2 SVGAGI. The CDR3 here is CASSYSGLPNEQYF. The CDR3 region has the DNA TGTGCCAGCAGTTATAGCGGACTACCTAACGAGCAGTACTTT.

In nucleotides, the CDR3 is TGTGCCAGCAGTCCCCCAGGAAACTCTGGAAACACCATATATTTT. The encoded protein is CASSPPGNSGNTIYF. The rearrangement links TRBV28 to TRBJ1-3; no clear D gene. Trimming removed 5 bases at V and 0 bases at J, with 11 bases between. The CDR3 is made up of 15 amino acids. Germline V gives CDR1 MDHEN, CDR2 SYDVKM.

This clone has only a few counts. This chain links TRBV12-5 with TRBJ2-1; D might be TRBD2 (6 bases). The CDR3 extends over 14 amino acids. Germline-derived CDR1 and CDR2 are LGHNT and FRNRAP. Trimming removed 6 bases from V and 6 bases from J, with 15 bases in between. CDR3 in DNA: TGTGCTAGTGGACCGGGAGACATACGCAATGAGCAGTTCTTC. It yields the protein CASGPGDIRNEQFF.

On this clone itself: One end of the junction does not line up with germline, which may come from a read error. V usage is TRBV7-2 and J usage is TRBJ1-1; weak D call: TRBD1 (6 bases). CDR1 is SGHTA, CDR2 FQGNSA, per germline. CDR3 length: 9 amino acids. In DNA, the CDR3 is TGTGCCAGCAGCGCAAATCAGGGGTTT. Its translation: CASSANQGF.

The chain employs TRBV13 and TRBJ1-3; 12 bases agree with TRBD1. Germline CDR1 and CDR2: PRHDT and FYEKMQ (reference sequence). CDR3 length: 18 residues. With 5 bases clipped from V and 4 bases from J, the junction kept 12 bases outside the gene matches. The CDR3 spells CASSRHLGQGAAGNTIYF. The DNA of the CDR3 is TGTGCCAGCAGCCGCCATTTGGGACAGGGGGCGGCAGGAAACACCATATATTTT.

This clone was counted once. The gene calls are TRBV28 and TRBJ1-3; 10 bases line up with TRBD1. Trimming removed 2 bases from V and 4 bases from J; junction bases left unmatched: 2. Germline V gene data show CDR1 as MDHEN and CDR2 as SYDVKM. CDR3 length equals 15 residues. The CDR3 loop reads CASSLGGQGGNTIYF. The CDR3 DNA reads TGTGCCAGCAGTTTAGGGGGACAGGGGGGAAACACCATATATTTT.

V usage is TRBV5-1 and J usage is TRBJ1-2; TRBD1 agrees at 8 bases. The ends lost 4 bases at V and 4 bases at J; junction bases unmatched: 6. The CDR3 length is 14 residues. In germline, CDR1 is SGHRS, CDR2 YFSETQ. The CDR3 loop reads CASSLVQGVYGYTF. The CDR3 DNA follows: TGCGCCAGCAGCCTGGTACAGGGGGTCTATGGCTACACCTTC.

V is TRBV5-1 and J is TRBJ2-2, with D possibly TRBD2 on 5 matching bases. The V and J ends lost 0 bases and 3 bases respectively, with 9 bases between them. The V gene's germline CDR1 is SGHRS and CDR2 YFSETQ. The CDR3 runs to 15 residues. CDR3 sequence reads: CASSLATADTGELFF. The CDR3 DNA reads as TGCGCCAGCAGCTTGGCCACAGCGGACACCGGGGAGCTGTTTTTT. The full variable domain, its missing parts supplied by reference TRBV5-1 and TRBJ2-2, is KAGVTQTPRYLIKTRGQQVTLSCSPISGHRSVSWYQQTPGQGLQFLFEYFSETQRNKGNFPGRFSGRQFSNSRSEMNVSTLELGDSALYLCASSLATADTGELFFGEGSRLTVL.

The rearrangement links TRBV18 to TRBJ1-2, with 8 bases lining up with TRBD1. Germline CDR1 and CDR2: KGHSH and LQKENI. The CDR3 runs to 16 residues. V was clipped by 3 bases and J by 3 bases; unmatched bases: 9. The CDR3 protein is CASSPSAGGLHYGYTF. DNA of the CDR3: TGTGCCAGCTCACCGTCGGCAGGGGGCCTGCACTATGGCTACACCTTC.

The chain has TRBV18 and TRBJ1-1, with TRBD1 matching over 7 bases. The CDR3 is 13 residues long. The germline V gene has CDR1 KGHSH and CDR2 LQKENI. With 4 bases clipped from V and 8 bases from J, the junction kept 7 bases outside the gene matches. The chain's CDR3 is CASSLKQGKEAFF. Written as DNA, the CDR3 is TGTGCCAGCTCACTAAAACAGGGGAAGGAAGCTTTCTTT.